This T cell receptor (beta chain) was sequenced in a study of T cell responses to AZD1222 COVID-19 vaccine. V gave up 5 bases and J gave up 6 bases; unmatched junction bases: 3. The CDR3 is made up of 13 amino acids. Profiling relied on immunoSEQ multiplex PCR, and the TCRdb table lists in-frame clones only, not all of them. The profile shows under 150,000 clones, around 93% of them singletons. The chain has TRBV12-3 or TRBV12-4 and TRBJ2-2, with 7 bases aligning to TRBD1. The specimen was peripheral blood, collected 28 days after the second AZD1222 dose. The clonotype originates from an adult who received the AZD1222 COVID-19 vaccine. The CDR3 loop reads CASSTTGAGELFF. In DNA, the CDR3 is TGTGCCAGCAGTACCACAGGGGCCGGGGAGCTGTTTTTT.